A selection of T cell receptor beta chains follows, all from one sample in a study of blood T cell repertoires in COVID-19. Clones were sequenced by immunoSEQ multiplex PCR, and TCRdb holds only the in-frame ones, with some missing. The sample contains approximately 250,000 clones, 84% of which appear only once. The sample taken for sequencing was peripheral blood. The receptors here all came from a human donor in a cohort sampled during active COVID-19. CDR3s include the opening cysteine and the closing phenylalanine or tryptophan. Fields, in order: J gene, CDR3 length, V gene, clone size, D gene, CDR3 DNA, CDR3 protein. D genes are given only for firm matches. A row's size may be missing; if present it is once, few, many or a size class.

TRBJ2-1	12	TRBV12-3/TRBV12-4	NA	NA	TGTGCCAGCAGTTTCCTGACTATTGAGCAGTTCTTC	CASSFLTIEQFF
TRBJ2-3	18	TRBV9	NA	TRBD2	TGTGCCAGCAGCCCCGGGACTAGCGGGGGGCGACGCACAGATACGCAGTATTTT	CASSPGTSGGRRTDTQYF
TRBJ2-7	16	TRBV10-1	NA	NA	TGCGCCAGCAGTGAGTCGTTGGACAGCCTTTCCTACGAGCAGTACTTC	CASSESLDSLSYEQYF
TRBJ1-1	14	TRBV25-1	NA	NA	TGTGCCAGCTCACCGACAGGCGCGAACACTGAAGCTTTCTTT	CASSPTGANTEAFF
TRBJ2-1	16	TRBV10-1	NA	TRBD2	TGCGCCAGCAGTGAGTCCACGGGAGGCTCCTACAATGAGCAGTTCTTC	CASSESTGGSYNEQFF
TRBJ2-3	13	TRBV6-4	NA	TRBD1	TGTGCCAGCAGCCCCGGGACAGGGAGGACGCAGTATTTT	CASSPGTGRTQYF
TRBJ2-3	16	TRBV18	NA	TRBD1	TGTGCCAGCTCACCACCTATCAGGGGGCTACGATATACGCAGTATTTT	CASSPPIRGLRYTQYF
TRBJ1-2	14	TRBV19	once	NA	TGTGCCAGTAGCCTTAACAGGGAAATTCGGGGCTACACCTTC	CASSLNREIRGYTF
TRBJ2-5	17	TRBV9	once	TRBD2	TGTGCCAGCAGCTCAGGGTGGGGAGCGGGAGTCCCAGAGACCCAGTACTTC	CASSSGWGAGVPETQYF
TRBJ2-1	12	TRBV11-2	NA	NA	TGTGCCAGCAGCGAAATGGGCCATGAGCAGTTCTTC	CASSEMGHEQFF
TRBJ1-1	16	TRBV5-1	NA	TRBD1	TGCGCCAGCAGCTTGAAGGGACAGGGGGGTGTTACTGAAGCTTTCTTT	CASSLKGQGGVTEAFF
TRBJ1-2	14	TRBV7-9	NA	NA	TGTGCCAGCAGCTTAGACACCAGAGGCTATGGCTACACCTTC	CASSLDTRGYGYTF
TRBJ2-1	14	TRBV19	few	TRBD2	TGTGCCAGTCGATCGCGGGGGGCCTACAATGAGCAGTTCTTC	CASRSRGAYNEQFF
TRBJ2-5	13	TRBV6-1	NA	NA	TGTGCCAGCCGGGAGGGGGCGGCAGAGACCCAGTACTTC	CASREGAAETQYF
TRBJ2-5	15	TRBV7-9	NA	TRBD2	TGTGCCAGCAGCTTAGCCCGCGGGGGGCAAGAGACCCAGTACTTC	CASSLARGGQETQYF
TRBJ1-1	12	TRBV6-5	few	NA	TGTGCCAGCAGTCTCGGACAGAGTGAAGCTTTCTTT	CASSLGQSEAFF
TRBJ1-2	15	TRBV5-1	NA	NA	TGCGCCAGCAGACCGGCAACGACAGCTAACTATGGCTACACCTTC	CASRPATTANYGYTF
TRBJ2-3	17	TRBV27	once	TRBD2	TGTGCCAGCAGTTTCGTCGGGACTAGCGGGGGTTTAGATACGCAGTATTTT	CASSFVGTSGGLDTQYF
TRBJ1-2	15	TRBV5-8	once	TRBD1	TGTGCCAGCAGCCCCCCGAGGGGGCGCCTCTATGGCTACACCTTC	CASSPPRGRLYGYTF
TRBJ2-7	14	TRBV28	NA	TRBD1	TGTGCCAGCAGTCCCGGGACAGGAGTCTACGAGCAGTACTTC	CASSPGTGVYEQYF
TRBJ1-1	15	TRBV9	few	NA	TGTGCCAGCAGCGTAGCGGGGTCGGGAATCACTGAAGCTTTCTTT	CASSVAGSGITEAFF
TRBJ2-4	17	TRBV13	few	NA	TGTGCCAGCAGCTTAGGAGGTGCGGGCCCCTCCAAAAACATTCAGTACTTC	CASSLGGAGPSKNIQYF
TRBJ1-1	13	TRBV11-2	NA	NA	TGTGCCAGCAGCTTTCAGGGAGGGACTGAAGCTTTCTTT	CASSFQGGTEAFF
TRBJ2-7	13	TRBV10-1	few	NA	TGCGCCAGCAGTGAAGGGGGTCGGGACGAGCAGTACTTC	CASSEGGRDEQYF
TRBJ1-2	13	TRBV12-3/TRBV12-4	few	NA	TGTGCCAGCGGCGGGACCGTCTCCTATGGCTACACCTTC	CASGGTVSYGYTF
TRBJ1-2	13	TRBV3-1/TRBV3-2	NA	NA	TGTGCCAGCAGCCAAGCAGTTAACTATGGCTACACCTTC	CASSQAVNYGYTF
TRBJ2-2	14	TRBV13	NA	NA	TGTGCCAGCAGTTTATTACATTACACCGGGGAGCTGTTTTTT	CASSLLHYTGELFF